One and the same sample provided the 26 T cell receptor beta chains below, sequenced in a study of molecular identifiers for immune sequencing clone quantification. Each CDR3 protein gets one entry after TCRdb re-called the PCR reads with MiXCR. The sample has hundreds of thousands of distinct CDR3 sequences; about 25% are singletons. Sequencing was done on a sample of naive CD8+ T cells from blood, with Jurkat cell RNA spiked in. Documented subset: FACS-sorted CD8+CD4-CCR7+CD45RA+ naive T cells. The receptors stem from a human donor in good health. Some libraries in this study had Jurkat cell RNA spiked in.

A word on this clonotype: Given a much more abundant clone one base away, this may be a read error. Since the CDR3 does not end with the conserved phenylalanine or tryptophan, this likely comes from a read error. The gene calls are TRBV5-4 and TRBJ2-3; tentatively, D is TRBD2 (6 bases). The CDR3 length is 14 residues. CDR1 is SGHNT, CDR2 YYREEE, per germline (reference sequence). V was shortened by 7 bases and J by 4 bases, with 16 bases between the two germline ends. The CDR3, as DNA: TGTGCCAGCCGCTACTCGGGAGACCCAGATACGCAGTATTCT. Its translation: CASRYSGDPDTQYS.

This sequence joins TRBV28 and TRBJ1-1; D gene ambiguous. V was trimmed by 1 base and J by 6 bases, leaving 3 bases between them. The CDR3 is made up of 11 amino acids. Germline lookup yields CDR1 MDHEN and CDR2 SYDVKM. The CDR3 is CASSLYPEAFF. As DNA, the CDR3 is TGTGCCAGCAGTTTATACCCTGAAGCTTTCTTT.

This chain connects TRBV28 to TRBJ2-3; 9 positions match TRBD2. V lost 7 bases to trimming and J lost 0 bases; unmatched junction nucleotides: 5. The germline V gene has CDR1 MDHEN and CDR2 SYDVKM. CDR3 length: 15 residues. CDR3 loop: CASTIAGVSTDTQYF. The CDR3 DNA sequence: TGTGCCAGCACTATAGCGGGAGTTAGCACAGATACGCAGTATTTT.

There are many counts of this clonotype. V usage is TRBV21-1 and J usage is TRBJ2-1; the table's D call TRBD1 went unverified against the DNA. TRBV21-1 is listed as a pseudogene. This CDR3 region has 13 residues. The CDR3 nucleotides read TGTGCCAGCAGCAAACGAGGAGGCGGTGAGCAGTTCTTC. Residues: CASSKRGGGEQFF.

This clonotype was counted many times. The genes are TRBV4-1 and TRBJ1-1; D remains ambiguous. The CDR3 loop spans 14 amino acids. Trimming shortened V by 2 bases and J by 0 bases, and 7 bases separated the two germline ends. The V gene's germline CDR1 is MGHRA and CDR2 YSYEKL. CDR3 in DNA: TGCGCCAGCAGCCAAAACACAGTGAACACTGAAGCTTTCTTT. Protein: CASSQNTVNTEAFF.

About this clonotype itself: Only one base separates this from a far larger clonotype, so it likely reflects a read error. The chain is built from TRBV7-9 and TRBJ2-7; D might be TRBD2 (5 bases). Germline-derived CDR1 and CDR2 are SEHNR and FQNEAQ (reference sequence). Trimming pared 4 bases from V and 3 bases from J, leaving 7 bases between. CDR3 size: 12 residues. DNA for the CDR3: TGTGCCAGCAGCTCCGAGGGCTACGAGCAGTACTTC. Translation: CASSSEGYEQYF.

This sequence joins TRBV27 and TRBJ2-7, with 8 bases fitting TRBD2. CDR1 and CDR2 from the germline V gene are MNHEY and SMNVEV (reference sequence). V dropped 2 bases and J dropped 0; count of bases not matched to a gene: 6. This CDR3 contains 16 residues. Written as DNA, the CDR3 is TGTGCCAGCAGTTTAGCTGTAGCGGGGTTCTCCTACGAGCAGTACTTC. Translation: CASSLAVAGFSYEQYF.

The rearrangement joins TRBV5-6 to TRBJ2-5; TRBD2 aligns across 14 bases. V lost 1 base, J lost 2 bases, and 7 bases stayed unmatched. Germline V CDR1 and CDR2: SGHDT, YYEEEE. The CDR3 covers 18 residues. The CDR3 reads CASSLSTSGRGFQETQYF. The CDR3 coding sequence is TGTGCCAGCAGCTTGTCGACTAGCGGGAGGGGCTTTCAAGAGACCCAGTACTTC.

In this sample, this clonotype turned up many times. The J gene is TRBJ2-2, the V gene TRBV2, with D possibly being TRBD2 (6 bases). Looked up from germline, CDR1 is SNHLY and CDR2 is FYNNEI. V lost 1 base to trimming and J lost 0 bases, with 9 bases between them. This CDR3 is built from 16 residues. The CDR3 spells CASSEVSGSNTGELFF. As DNA, the CDR3 is TGTGCCAGCAGTGAAGTTAGCGGCTCGAACACCGGGGAGCTGTTTTTT. Complete variable domain (other parts from reference TRBV2 and TRBJ2-2): EPEVTQTPSHQVTQMGQEVILRCVPISNHLYFYWYRQILGQKVEFLVSFYNNEISEKSEIFDDQFSVERPDGSNFTLKIRSTKLEDSAMYFCASSEVSGSNTGELFFGEGSRLTVL.

This sequence joins TRBV7-9 and TRBJ1-3, with 9 bases lining up with TRBD1. This CDR3 comprises 16 residues. CDR1 and CDR2 (germline): SEHNR, FQNEAQ (reference sequence). Unmatched junction bases numbered 9, after V lost 5 bases and J lost 4 bases. CDR3 in DNA: TGTGCCAGCAGCCCGCCCGGGACAGGGTCCGGAAACACCATATATTTT. Amino acid sequence: CASSPPGTGSGNTIYF.

About this clonotype: The junction shows a germline mismatch at one end, possibly a read error. This sequence joins TRBV5-1 and TRBJ1-5; maybe TRBD1 (5 bases). Per the germline V gene, CDR1 is SGHRS and CDR2 is YFSETQ. This CDR3 has 13 amino acids. The CDR3 DNA is TGCGCCAGCAGCTTGGCCGGGGGTCAGTCCCAGCATTTT. It is translated as CASSLAGGQSQHF.

The chain has TRBV19 and TRBJ1-5; no clear D. CDR1 and CDR2 from the germline V gene are LNHDA and SQIVND (reference sequence). This CDR3 is 12 amino acids long. Deletions cut 6 bases from V and 2 bases from J, with 5 bases between. The CDR3 is CASRGGNQPQHF. The CDR3, as DNA: TGTGCCAGTAGAGGAGGCAATCAGCCCCAGCATTTT. Together with reference TRBV19 and TRBJ1-5, the CDR3 gives the full variable domain: DGGITQSPKYLFRKEGQNVTLSCEQNLNHDAMYWYRQDPGQGLRLIYYSQIVNDFQKGDIAEGYSVSREKKESFPLTVTSAQKNPTAFYLCASRGGNQPQHFGDGTRLSIL.

This clonotype was recorded many times. This sequence joins TRBV7-2 and TRBJ2-3; 8 bases match TRBD2. This CDR3 is 19 amino acids long. The junction had 16 bases not matched to a gene; V was cut back by 2 bases and J by 3 bases. Germline V lookup: CDR1 SGHTA, CDR2 FQGNSA. CDR3 DNA sequence: TGTGCCAGCAGCTTATCTTCTCTCGGACTAGCAGGTGGAACAGATACGCAGTATTTT. Its translation is CASSLSSLGLAGGTDTQYF.

In its sample, this clonotype was seen many times. This rearrangement joins TRBV4-3 to TRBJ2-7; perhaps TRBD2 as D (5 bases). The CDR3 extends over 13 amino acids. Trimming left V 5 bases short and J 1 base short, with 9 bases between. Germline V gene sequence: CDR1 LGHNA, CDR2 YSLEER. The CDR3 loop reads CASSWTASYEQYF. CDR3 nucleotide sequence: TGCGCCAGCAGCTGGACTGCTTCCTACGAGCAGTACTTC.

This clonotype showed up just a few times. The chain uses TRBV9 and TRBJ2-7, with D possibly called TRBD1 or TRBD2 (5 bases each). CDR3 length: 12 amino acids. V lost 3 bases, J lost 6 bases, and 10 bases lay in between. CDR1 and CDR2 from the germline V gene are SGDLS and YYNGEE. In nucleotides, the CDR3 is TGTGCCAGCAGCGCGGGGCGAGGCGAGCAGTACTTC. The encoded protein is CASSAGRGEQYF. Full variable domain (remainder filled in from reference TRBV9 and TRBJ2-7): DSGVTQTPKHLITATGQRVTLRCSPRSGDLSVYWYQQSLDQGLQFLIQYYNGEERAKGNILERFSAQQFPDLHSELNLSSLELGDSALYFCASSAGRGEQYFGPGTRLTVT.

The chain employs TRBV3-1 and TRBJ2-7, with 7 positions matching TRBD1. V was pared by 6 bases and J by 4 bases, with 9 bases of the junction left unmatched. CDR3 length: 14 residues. Germline assignment: CDR1 LGHDT and CDR2 YNNKEL (reference sequence). CDR3 nucleotide sequence: TGTGCCAGCAGAAAGACAGGGTTGAGTTACGAGCAGTACTTC. Amino acid sequence: CASRKTGLSYEQYF.

This clonotype was counted at least ten times. The genes are TRBV6-6 and TRBJ2-3; tentatively, D is TRBD2 (6 bases). CDR1 MNHNY and CDR2 SVGAGI come from the germline V gene (reference sequence). CDR3 length equals 19 residues. Deletions cut 5 bases from V and 2 bases from J, with 26 bases between. The CDR3 bases are TGTGCCAGCAGTACCCTAAGTTTGGTACTAGCAAGACACACAGATACGCAGTATTTT. Translation gives CASSTLSLVLARHTDTQYF.

The chain joins TRBV7-9 to TRBJ2-1, with 9 nucleotides matching TRBD2. CDR1 is SEHNR and CDR2 is FQNEAQ in the germline V gene (reference sequence). This CDR3 contains 14 residues. The junction had 4 bases not matched to a gene; V was cut back by 1 base and J by 9 bases. CDR3 in amino acids: CASSLDEREAEQFF. The DNA of the CDR3 is TGTGCCAGCAGCTTAGACGAGCGGGAGGCTGAGCAGTTCTTC.

This clonotype was observed a handful of times. The genes are TRBV6-6 and TRBJ1-5; possibly TRBD1 for D (6 bases). The germline CDR1 and CDR2 sequences are MNHNY and SVGAGI (reference sequence). V lost 6 bases, J lost 0 bases, and 15 bases lay in between. The CDR3 loop spans 16 amino acids. The CDR3 sequence is CASRHRTDYSNQPQHF. CDR3 bases: TGTGCCAGCAGACACAGGACAGATTATAGCAATCAGCCCCAGCATTTT.

The chain carries TRBV7-9 and TRBJ2-5, with 8 bases matching TRBD2. After removal of 7 bases from V and 5 bases from J, the junction contained 6 bases not matched to a gene. Germline V gives CDR1 SEHNR, CDR2 FQNEAQ (reference sequence). This CDR3 comprises 13 residues. The CDR3, as DNA: TGTGCCAGCAACTCCCCGGGAGGGGAGACCCAGTACTTC. Translation gives CASNSPGGETQYF.

This clonotype came up many times. This chain uses TRBV29-1 with TRBJ2-3, with no clear D. Trimming removed 0 bases from V and 3 bases from J, with 4 bases in between. Germline assignment: CDR1 SQVTM and CDR2 ANQGSEA. This CDR3 comprises 12 residues. The CDR3 here is CSVEEQTDTQYF. The CDR3 DNA sequence: TGCAGCGTTGAAGAACAGACAGATACGCAGTATTTT.

At least ten counts were recorded for this clonotype. V gene TRBV5-6 combines with J gene TRBJ1-5, with no clear D. Trimming removed 3 bases from V and 0 bases from J, with 10 bases in between. The CDR3 loop spans 15 amino acids. Per the germline V gene, CDR1 is SGHDT and CDR2 is YYEEEE. The CDR3 sequence: CASSYRRSSNQPQHF. The CDR3 DNA reads as TGTGCCAGCAGCTACCGACGGTCTAGCAATCAGCCCCAGCATTTT.

This clonotype was detected only a few times. The genes are TRBV21-1 and TRBJ2-5; no check of the table's D call, TRBD1, against the DNA was made. TRBV21-1 corresponds to a pseudogene. CDR3 length: 16 residues. The CDR3 nucleotides read TGTGCCAGCAGTAAAGATGTCGGCAGGGGGGAAGAGACCCAGTACTTC. This sequence encodes CASSKDVGRGEETQYF.

V is TRBV20-1 and J is TRBJ2-7; the match to TRBD2 covers 10 bases. Germline V gene data show CDR1 as DFQATT and CDR2 as SNEGSKA (reference sequence). V trimming: 6 bases; J trimming: 3 bases; junction bases outside the gene matches: 8. This CDR3 has 14 residues. As DNA, the CDR3 is TGCAGTGCCCGGACTAGCGGAGATCTCTACGAGCAGTACTTC. Translated: CSARTSGDLYEQYF.

The chain combines TRBV13 with TRBJ2-2; D gene ambiguous. Germline V gene lookup returns CDR1 PRHDT and CDR2 FYEKMQ (reference sequence). This CDR3 region has 17 residues. V lost 2 bases, J lost 1 base, and 14 bases lay in between. CDR3 sequence reads: CASSLNLGNRNTGELFF. The CDR3 DNA reads as TGTGCCAGCAGCTTAAATTTAGGAAACAGGAACACCGGGGAGCTGTTTTTT.

Only a few counts were recorded for this clonotype. The gene calls are TRBV12-3 or TRBV12-4 and TRBJ1-5; D uncertain. V lost 7 bases and J lost 11, with 18 bases in between. This CDR3 contains 13 residues. The CDR3 DNA reads as TGTGCCAGCACCGGAGGTATCCGATCAACCCAGCATTTT. It encodes CASTGGIRSTQHF.